The 5 T cell receptor beta chains presented below share a single source sample, sequenced in a study of tumor-infiltrating lymphocytes in primary liver carcinoma (dated by TCRdb to about 2017). RNA from unsorted whole blood was extracted with TRIzol reagent, and germline DNA was obtained with the DNeasy Blood & Tissue kit. TCRdb shows the sequencer as Illumina HiSeq 2500. TCRbeta-specific cDNA was reverse-transcribed from roughly 500 ng total RNA using a constant-region primer and ProtoScript II reverse transcriptase. The TCRbeta libraries were prepared through three rounds of nested multiplex PCR following a slightly modified ARM-PCR procedure. Each of the first two PCR rounds ran for nine to ten cycles and used multiplex TRBV1-TRBV30 forward primers together with a Cbeta reverse primer. The raw public reads went through TCRdb reprocessing: fastp at Q25, MiXCR clone calling, in-frame beta chains kept. One record per CDR3 amino acid sequence lists the most common genes and DNA. The sample contains 150,000 to 200,000 distinct CDR3 sequences, 60% of them found a single time. The top ten constitute under 75% of the sample.

The material sequenced was peripheral blood. The origin of the receptors is a middle-aged man with primary liver carcinoma and hepatitis B virus infection.

This chain joins TRBV12-3 or TRBV12-4 and TRBJ2-2; D unresolved. This CDR3 spans 14 amino acids. V was cut by 4 bases and J by 2 bases, with 8 bases left in between. The CDR3 sequence is CASSSISNTGELFF. CDR3 nucleotides: TGTGCCAGCAGTTCGATCAGTAACACCGGGGAGCTGTTTTTT.

This clonotype has just a few counts. The rearrangement joins TRBV6-5 to TRBJ2-5; D not certain. The germline CDR1 and CDR2 sequences are MNHEY and SVGAGI. The CDR3 is made up of 13 amino acids. V was cut by 2 bases and J by 5 bases, with 9 bases left in between. CDR3 DNA sequence: TGTGCCAGCAGTTACGGGATAGGGGAGACCCAGTACTTC. Its translation is CASSYGIGETQYF.

Notes on this clonotype: The CDR3 does not end in the conserved phenylalanine or tryptophan, so this is likely a read error. The rearrangement links TRBV11-2 to TRBJ2-7; D gene ambiguous. The CDR3 runs 14 residues. The germline V and J ends were trimmed by 3 bases and 0 bases, with 9 bases remaining between them. Germline assignment: CDR1 SGHAT and CDR2 FQNNGV. The CDR3 bases are TGTGCCAGCAGCTTGGTACTCCTCTCCTACGAGCAGTACTTA. Translation gives CASSLVLLSYEQYL.

This chain uses TRBV7-9 with TRBJ2-1, with 7 bases that match TRBD2. The germline V gene encodes CDR1 SEHNR and CDR2 FQNEAQ (reference sequence). The CDR3 loop spans 14 amino acids. V was clipped by 1 base and J by 7 bases; unmatched bases: 4. CDR3 amino acids: CASSLEGGLNEQFF. The CDR3 coding sequence is TGTGCCAGCAGCTTAGAGGGAGGGTTAAATGAGCAGTTCTTC.

This clonotype has a handful of counts. This clone may be a read error of a much larger clone one base away. The J gene is TRBJ2-1, the V gene TRBV11-2; the D call may be TRBD1 or TRBD2 (6 bases each). There are 11 residues in the CDR3. Germline CDR1 reads SGHAT; CDR2 reads FQNNGV. The chain's CDR3 is CASGAYNEQSF. Here the CDR3 DNA reads TGTGCGTCGGGGGCCTACAATGAGCAGTCCTTC.